Sequencing of this T cell receptor (beta chain) was carried out in a study of blood T cells in healthy people across ages. CDR3 size: 18 residues. Germline V lookup: CDR1 SGHRS, CDR2 YFSETQ. Trimming removed 0 bases from V and 0 bases from J; junction bases left unmatched: 5. As concerns this clonotype: Its target is unknown.

Study-wide results and limits: Diversity figures based on one million T cells were deemed too low.

PCR was performed a second time for 7 to 11 cycles using a sample-barcoded 5' primer and a J-beta primer mix. MiXCR, applied by TCRdb to the 5' RACE reads, yields one record per CDR3 protein. The data contain about 1 million distinct CDR3 sequences, around 45% of them singletons. The chain recombines TRBV5-1 with TRBJ2-1; 11 bases map to TRBD2. Input material: blood. The origin of this receptor is a woman aged 60-75 years in good health. The CDR3 sequence is CASSLVSGRASSYNEQFF. The CDR3 DNA is TGCGCCAGCAGCTTGGTTAGCGGGAGGGCGAGCTCCTACAATGAGCAGTTCTTC.